This T cell receptor (beta chain) comes out of a study of neurological immune-mediated disorders. With 10-nucleotide random UMIs, 5'RACE was used to make the cDNA. TCRdb processed the 5' RACE reads anew with MiXCR; each CDR3 protein has one entry. The data contain tens of thousands of distinct CDR3 sequences, roughly 3.5% of them singletons. This clonotype was observed many times. The sequence came from a woman aged 45-65 years with multiple sclerosis. The sample consisted of PBMCs.

CDR3 in amino acids: CASSLGPVGVYGYTF. The CDR3 nucleotides are TGTGCCAGCAGTTTAGGCCCCGTAGGCGTCTATGGCTACACCTTC. This chain connects TRBV12-3 or TRBV12-4 to TRBJ1-2; D remains ambiguous. Trimming pared 1 base from V and 4 bases from J, leaving 13 bases between. The CDR3 spans 15 residues.